Listed below are T cell receptor beta chains from one sample, sequenced in a study of human T cells and chemical hapten exposure. TCRdb independently ran MiXCR on the RACE reads; one entry per CDR3 protein. The sample yields about 120,000 distinct CDR3 sequences, around 11% seen once. Material: whole blood, obtained in connection with sensitization to the hapten diphenylcyclopropenone (DPC). These receptors came from a woman aged 45-65 years with alopecia areata. Some clones in this sample may be carry-over from other donors' samples. Both conserved end residues are part of each CDR3. The D gene is left open where the match is weak. Some rows have no size entry. The others give once, few or many, or a class for an expanded clone.

clone size	V gene	D gene	J gene	CDR3 DNA	CDR3 protein
many	TRBV27	NA	TRBJ2-7	TGTGCCAGCAGTGGATCGGGGTCCGAGCAGTACTTC	CASSGSGSEQYF
few	TRBV11-3	NA	TRBJ2-1	TGTGCCAGCAGCTTAGTCCAGTTCTTC	CASSLVQFF
few	TRBV21-1	NA	TRBJ2-2	TGTGCCAGCAGCAAAGGCGGGTATCCCACTCAGTCGGGAGGGCACGGGGAGCTGTTTTTT	CASSKGGYPTQSGGHGELFF
few	TRBV2	NA	TRBJ1-5	TGTGCCAGCACCATGGGCAGGGAGAATCAGCCCCAGCATTTT	CASTMGRENQPQHF
NA	TRBV25-1	NA	TRBJ2-1	TGTGCCAGCAGCCTGGGACCGAACTACAATGAGCAGTTCTTC	CASSLGPNYNEQFF
NA	TRBV7-8	NA	TRBJ1-4	TGTGCCAGCAGCCCCGGGACACGTAATGAAAAACTGTTTTTT	CASSPGTRNEKLFF
NA	TRBV12-3/TRBV12-4	TRBD2	TRBJ2-7	TGTGCCAGCAGTTTAGGACTAGCGGGAGTAGTCTACGAGCAGTACTTC	CASSLGLAGVVYEQYF
many	TRBV2	NA	TRBJ2-1	TGTGCCAGCAGTGTAGAGAACAATGAGCAGTTCTTC	CASSVENNEQFF
many	TRBV21-1	NA	TRBJ2-5	TGTGCCAGCAGCAAAGTAGCGGGAGAAGCGACCCAGTACTTC	CASSKVAGEATQYF
few	TRBV4-1	TRBD1	TRBJ1-5	TGCGCCAGCAGCCTTACACCGGGACAGGGATTTGATCAGCCCCAGCATTTT	CASSLTPGQGFDQPQHF
many	TRBV29-1	TRBD1	TRBJ2-5	TGCAGCGGGGGGACAGCGAAAGAGACCCAGTACTTC	CSGGTAKETQYF
many	TRBV18	NA	TRBJ2-5	TGTGCCAGCTCACCAGGGCAGCAAGAGACCCAGTACTTC	CASSPGQQETQYF
few	TRBV6-2/TRBV6-3	TRBD2	TRBJ2-3	TGTGCCAGCAGTGGGGGTAGGACTAGCGGCAGAACAGATACGCAGTATTTT	CASSGGRTSGRTDTQYF
NA	TRBV6-1	NA	TRBJ2-3	TGTGCCAGCAGTGACAGGGTATTAGGCACAGATACGCAGTATTTT	CASSDRVLGTDTQYF
NA	TRBV4-2	TRBD2	TRBJ2-3	TGTGCCAGCAGCCAAGTTGCGGGGGTCCCAGATACGCAGTATTTT	CASSQVAGVPDTQYF
many	TRBV29-1	NA	TRBJ2-7	TGCAGCGCTACAGGGACCTACGAGCAGTACTTC	CSATGTYEQYF
many	TRBV4-1	NA	TRBJ2-7	TGCGCCAGCAGCCAAGCAGTGGTTGCAGGATACGAGCAGTACTTC	CASSQAVVAGYEQYF
many	TRBV19	NA	TRBJ2-3	TGTGCCAGTAGCCCACGTCCTGGGAGAGATACGCAGTATTTT	CASSPRPGRDTQYF